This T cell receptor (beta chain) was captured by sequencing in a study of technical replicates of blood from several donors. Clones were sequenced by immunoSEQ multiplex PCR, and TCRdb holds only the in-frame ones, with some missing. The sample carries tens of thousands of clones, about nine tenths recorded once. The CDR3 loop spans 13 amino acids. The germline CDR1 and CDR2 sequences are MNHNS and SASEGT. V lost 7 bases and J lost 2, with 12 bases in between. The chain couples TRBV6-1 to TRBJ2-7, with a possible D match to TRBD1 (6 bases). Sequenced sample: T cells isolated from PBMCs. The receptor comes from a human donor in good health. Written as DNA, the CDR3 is TGTGCCAGCACCCACAGGGCACCCTACGAGCAGTACTTC. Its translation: CASTHRAPYEQYF.